This record covers a single T cell receptor beta chain. The sample is drawn from a study of CD8 T cell repertoires and HIV-1 epitope variants. The wider study: Separate wells received one of Twenty-five Gag or Nef variant peptides. Control wells had CMV/EBV/flu peptides, negative Ebola AY9, or no peptide. Equal numbers of autologous T cell-negative cells presented antigen to enriched T cells.

After removal of 4 bases from V and 4 bases from J, the junction contained 9 bases not matched to a gene. The V gene's germline CDR1 is MGHRA and CDR2 YSYEKL. The CDR3 loop spans 16 amino acids. The table came from immunoSEQ multiplex PCR; TCRdb's copy has only in-frame clones and leaves some out. The sample consists of tens of thousands of clones, 70% to 75% of them appearing once. The gene calls are TRBV4-1 and TRBJ2-2; 7 nucleotides agree with TRBD2. The TCR originated in a male donor with HIV. Specimen: uncultured baseline CD8+ T cells from peripheral blood mononuclear cells (PBMCs). For the CDR3, the DNA is TGCGCCAGCAGCCCCTTGGGAGGGGCGAGCACCGGGGAGCTGTTTTTT. Protein product: CASSPLGGASTGELFF.